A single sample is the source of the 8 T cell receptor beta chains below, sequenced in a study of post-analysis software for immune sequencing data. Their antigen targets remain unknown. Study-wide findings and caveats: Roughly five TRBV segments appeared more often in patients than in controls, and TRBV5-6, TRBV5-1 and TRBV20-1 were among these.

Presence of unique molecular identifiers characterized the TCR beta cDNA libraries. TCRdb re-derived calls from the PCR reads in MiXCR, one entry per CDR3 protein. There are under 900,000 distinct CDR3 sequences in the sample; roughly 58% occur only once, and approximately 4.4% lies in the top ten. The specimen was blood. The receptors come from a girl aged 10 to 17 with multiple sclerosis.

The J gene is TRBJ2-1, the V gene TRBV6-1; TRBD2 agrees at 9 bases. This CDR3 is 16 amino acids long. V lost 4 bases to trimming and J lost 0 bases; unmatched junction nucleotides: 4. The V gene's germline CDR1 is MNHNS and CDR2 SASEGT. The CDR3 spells CASSALLAGSYNEQFF. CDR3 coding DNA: TGTGCCAGCAGTGCTTTACTAGCGGGCTCCTACAATGAGCAGTTCTTC.

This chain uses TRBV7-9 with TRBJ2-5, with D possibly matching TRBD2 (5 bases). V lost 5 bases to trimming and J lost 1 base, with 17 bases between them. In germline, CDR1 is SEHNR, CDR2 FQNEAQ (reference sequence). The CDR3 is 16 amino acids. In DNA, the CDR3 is TGTGCCAGCAGCCCGAGGGTCTGGCAGACCCAAGAGACCCAGTACTTC. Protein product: CASSPRVWQTQETQYF. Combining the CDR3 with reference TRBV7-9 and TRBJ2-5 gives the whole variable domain DTGVSQNPRHKITKRGQNVTFRCDPISEHNRLYWYRQTLGQGPEFLTYFQNEAQLEKSRLLSDRFSAERPKGSFSTLEIQRTEQGDSAMYLCASSPRVWQTQETQYFGPGTRLLVL.

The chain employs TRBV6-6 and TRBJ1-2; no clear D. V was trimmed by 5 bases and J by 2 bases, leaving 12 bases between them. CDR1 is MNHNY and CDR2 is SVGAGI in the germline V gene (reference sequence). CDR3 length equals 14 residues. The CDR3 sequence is CASSNDRVNYGYTF. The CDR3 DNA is TGTGCCAGCAGTAACGACCGTGTAAACTATGGCTACACCTTC.

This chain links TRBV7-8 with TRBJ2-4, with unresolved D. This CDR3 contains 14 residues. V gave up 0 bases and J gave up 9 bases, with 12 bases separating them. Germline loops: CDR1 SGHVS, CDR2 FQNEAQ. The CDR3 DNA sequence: TGTGCCAGCAGCTTAGCGGAAAGGGAATCCATTCAGTACTTC. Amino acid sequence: CASSLAERESIQYF.

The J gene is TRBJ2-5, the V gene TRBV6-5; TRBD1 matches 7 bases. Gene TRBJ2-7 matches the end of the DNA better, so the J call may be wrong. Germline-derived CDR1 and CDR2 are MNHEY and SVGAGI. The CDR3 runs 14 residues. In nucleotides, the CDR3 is TGTGCCAGCAGTTTGGACAGGCGGACGTACGAGCAGTACTTC. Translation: CASSLDRRTYEQYF.

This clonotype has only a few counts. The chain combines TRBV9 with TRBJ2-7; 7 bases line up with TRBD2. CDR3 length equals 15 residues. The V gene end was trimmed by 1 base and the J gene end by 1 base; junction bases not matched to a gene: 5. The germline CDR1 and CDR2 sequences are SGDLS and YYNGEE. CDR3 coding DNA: TGTGCCAGCAGCGTATCGGTGCGGGGGTCCTACGAGCAGTACTTC. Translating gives CASSVSVRGSYEQYF.

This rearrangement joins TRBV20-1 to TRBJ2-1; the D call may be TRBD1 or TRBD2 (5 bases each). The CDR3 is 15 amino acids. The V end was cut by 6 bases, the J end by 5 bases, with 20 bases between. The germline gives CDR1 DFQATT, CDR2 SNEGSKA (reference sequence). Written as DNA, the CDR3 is TGCAGTGCCCAAGTGGGGCTAGCCGCAGACAATGAGCAGTTCTTC. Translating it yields CSAQVGLAADNEQFF.

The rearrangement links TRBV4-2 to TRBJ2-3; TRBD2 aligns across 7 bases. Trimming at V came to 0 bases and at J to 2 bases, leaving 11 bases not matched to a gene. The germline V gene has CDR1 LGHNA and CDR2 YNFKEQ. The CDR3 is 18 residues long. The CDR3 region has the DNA TGTGCCAGCAGCCAAGATGCCGGGACTATCCTCCTCACAGATACGCAGTATTTT. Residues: CASSQDAGTILLTDTQYF.